The 25 T cell receptor beta chains reported below all come from one sample, sequenced in a study of identical twins. TCRdb analysed the 5' RACE reads with MiXCR anew, one entry per CDR3 protein. The table has under 250,000 distinct CDR3 sequences, 6% to 8% seen once. These same records also appear under a second study, on yellow fever vaccine responses in identical twins.

Sequencing was done on a sample of CD8+ T cells sorted from blood. Receptor source: a young woman in good health.

This rearrangement joins TRBV20-1 to TRBJ2-5; TRBD1 is a possible D gene (5 bases). V was cut by 0 bases and J by 1 base, with 15 bases left in between. Germline V gene lookup returns CDR1 DFQATT and CDR2 SNEGSKA (reference sequence). This CDR3 region has 16 residues. CDR3 in DNA: TGCAGTGCTAGAGAACTCCTAGGGGTTATCCAAGAGACCCAGTACTTC. Protein product: CSARELLGVIQETQYF.

The sample holds a few counts of this clonotype. This chain uses TRBV11-2 with TRBJ2-3; the match to TRBD2 covers 11 bases. The V gene end was trimmed by 1 base and the J gene end by 1 base; junction bases not matched to a gene: 13. Germline V gene sequence: CDR1 SGHAT, CDR2 FQNNGV. This CDR3 region has 20 residues. CDR3 coding DNA: TGTGCCAGCAGCTTAGTAGGACTTAGCGGGAGGGTGTCGGGCACAGATACGCAGTATTTT. Translated: CASSLVGLSGRVSGTDTQYF.

The chain joins TRBV15 to TRBJ1-6; 9 bases are shared with TRBD1. CDR1 is LNHNV and CDR2 is YYDKDF in the germline V gene (reference sequence). Losses at the gene ends were 5 bases for V and 5 bases for J; bases not matched to a gene: 7. The CDR3 extends over 16 amino acids. CDR3 sequence (DNA): TGTGCCACCAGCGGCTCCCGGGACAGGGATAATTCACCCCTCCACTTT. As protein: CATSGSRDRDNSPLHF. The full variable domain, rest sourced from reference TRBV15 and TRBJ1-6, is DAMVIQNPRYQVTQFGKPVTLSCSQTLNHNVMYWYQQKSSQAPKLLFHYYDKDFNNEADTPDNFQSRRPNTSFCFLDIRSPGLGDTAMYLCATSGSRDRDNSPLHFGNGTRLTVT.

This clonotype was counted ten times or more. The chain is built from TRBV10-2 and TRBJ1-2; D may be TRBD1 (6 bases). This CDR3 is 14 amino acids long. Germline V gene sequence: CDR1 WSHSY, CDR2 SAAADI. Trimming cost V 4 bases and J 2 bases, with 11 bases left between them. The DNA of the CDR3 is TGCGCCAGCAGTGGCGCTACAGGGAACTATGGCTACACCTTC. It is translated as CASSGATGNYGYTF.

As for this clonotype: Since a much larger clone is just one base distant, this may be a read error. The chain couples TRBV4-1 to TRBJ2-1; D gene uncertain. CDR1 MGHRA and CDR2 YSYEKL come from the germline V gene. CDR3 length: 16 residues. As DNA, the CDR3 is TGCGCCACCAGCCAAGATGCCAGCAGGCCACACAATGAGCAGTTCTTC. It translates to CATSQDASRPHNEQFF.

V usage is TRBV28 and J usage is TRBJ1-5; possibly TRBD1 for D (6 bases). V was pared by 2 bases and J by 1 base, with 12 bases between. Looked up from germline, CDR1 is MDHEN and CDR2 is SYDVKM. The CDR3 totals 16 residues. CDR3 sequence (DNA): TGTGCCAGCAGTTTACATACGGGGGCGAGCAATCAGCCCCAGCATTTT. It translates to CASSLHTGASNQPQHF.

The V call is TRBV5-5, the J call TRBJ1-1; TRBD1 might be the D (6 bases). Germline-derived CDR1 and CDR2 are SGHKS and YYEKEE (reference sequence). The CDR3 has 16 residues. V lost 7 bases, J lost 0 bases, and 19 bases lay in between. DNA of the CDR3: TGTGCCAGCCACAGCTTGGAGGCAGGGGTGAACACTGAAGCTTTCTTT. Translation: CASHSLEAGVNTEAFF.

V and J are TRBV6-2 or TRBV6-3 and TRBJ1-5, with a weak D call TRBD1 (6 bases). Germline V gene sequence: CDR1 MNHEY, CDR2 SVGEGT. CDR3 size: 16 residues. V gave up 2 bases and J gave up 2 bases, with 13 bases separating them. Here the CDR3 DNA reads TGTGCCAGCAGTTACAAGGGGGGTGAGGGCAATCAGCCCCAGCATTTT. Protein sequence: CASSYKGGEGNQPQHF.

This clonotype was recorded at least ten times. The chain is built from TRBV29-1 and TRBJ1-1, with a tentative D call TRBD1 (5 bases). The CDR3 totals 12 residues. The ends were cut back, 5 bases at V and 1 base at J, with 8 bases in the middle. Per germline, CDR1 SQVTM and CDR2 ANQGSEA. CDR3 sequence: CSVLGQNTEAFF. The CDR3 region has the DNA TGCAGCGTTCTGGGGCAGAACACTGAAGCTTTCTTT.

The sample holds many counts of this clonotype. The chain joins TRBV5-6 to TRBJ2-7; the D gene is possibly TRBD2 (6 bases). The length of the CDR3 is 14 residues. V lost 0 bases to trimming and J lost 3 bases, with 10 bases between them. CDR1 is SGHDT and CDR2 is YYEEEE in the germline V gene. CDR3 in DNA: TGTGCCAGCAGCTTGGACGGGGGACTCTACGAGCAGTACTTC. Translated: CASSLDGGLYEQYF.

This clonotype was counted at least ten times. This chain joins TRBV7-9 and TRBJ2-7; D is undetermined. Germline V CDR1 and CDR2: SEHNR, FQNEAQ (reference sequence). Deletions cut 0 bases from V and 0 bases from J, with 3 bases between. The CDR3 has 13 amino acids. The CDR3 DNA reads as TGTGCCAGCAGCTTAGCAGCCTCCTACGAGCAGTACTTC. This encodes CASSLAASYEQYF.

This clonotype was seen repeatedly, ten times or more. This chain uses TRBV4-1 with TRBJ2-1, with D perhaps TRBD1 (6 bases). This CDR3 is built from 14 residues. The germline gives CDR1 MGHRA, CDR2 YSYEKL. V lost 1 base, J lost 4 bases, and 8 bases lay in between. The CDR3, as DNA: TGCGCCAGCAGCCAAGCCGACAGGTACAATGAGCAGTTCTTC. Encoded protein: CASSQADRYNEQFF.

The sample holds a few counts of this clonotype. The rearrangement uses TRBV5-1 and TRBJ1-1; weak D call: TRBD1 (5 bases). Germline V gene lookup returns CDR1 SGHRS and CDR2 YFSETQ. This CDR3 is built from 14 residues. V was pared by 7 bases and J by 0 bases, with 13 bases between. The CDR3 sequence: CASGTGQMNTEAFF. In nucleotides, the CDR3 is TGCGCCAGCGGGACGGGGCAGATGAACACTGAAGCTTTCTTT.

This chain connects TRBV2 to TRBJ2-3, with TRBD2 identical over 9 bases. There are 16 residues in the CDR3. Germline V gene sequence: CDR1 SNHLY, CDR2 FYNNEI. J was trimmed by 4 bases and V by 3 bases; bases with no gene match: 8. For the CDR3, the DNA is TGTGCCAGCAGTGATTCGCGGGGGGGCCGAGCAGATACGCAGTATTTT. This codes for CASSDSRGGRADTQYF.

The chain combines TRBV5-1 with TRBJ1-4; D gene unclear. Germline V CDR1 and CDR2: SGHRS, YFSETQ. The ends were cut back, 4 bases at V and 1 base at J, with 11 bases in the middle. The CDR3 totals 15 residues. CDR3 DNA sequence: TGCGCCAGCAGCGTTCACGGTGGAACTAATGAAAAACTGTTTTTT. This translates into CASSVHGGTNEKLFF.

This clonotype was counted a few times. The J gene is TRBJ2-7, the V gene TRBV20-1; D perhaps matches TRBD2 (6 bases). The germline V gene has CDR1 DFQATT and CDR2 SNEGSKA (reference sequence). V shed 0 bases and J shed 3 bases, with 6 bases lying between them. This CDR3 has 12 amino acids. CDR3 sequence (DNA): TGCAGTGCTAGAGAGACTAGCTACGAGCAGTACTTC. Its translation is CSARETSYEQYF.

CDR3 protein: CASSQTGKNTGELFF. CDR3 bases: TGTGCCAGCAGTCAGACAGGGAAAAACACCGGGGAGCTGTTTTTT. The V call is TRBV12-3 or TRBV12-4, the J call TRBJ2-2, with 7 bases that match TRBD1. V lost 5 bases and J lost 2; bases outside the gene matches: 5. The CDR3 sequence is 15 residues long.

The table lists this clonotype with a few counts. The V and J genes are TRBV10-2 and TRBJ2-3; D could derive from TRBD1 or TRBD2 (5 bases each). This CDR3 has 17 residues. The germline CDR1 and CDR2 sequences are WSHSY and SAAADI. V was trimmed by 3 bases and J by 2 bases, leaving 18 bases between them. CDR3 sequence (DNA): TGCGCCAGCAGTGATCCCTTTTTGGGGGATCTCACAGATACGCAGTATTTT. This encodes CASSDPFLGDLTDTQYF.

The rearrangement links TRBV7-9 to TRBJ2-5; D is unclear. V shed 2 bases and J shed 6 bases, with 4 bases lying between them. The CDR3 has 11 residues. Germline CDR1 and CDR2: SEHNR and FQNEAQ (reference sequence). The CDR3 nucleotides are TGTGCCAGCAGCTTAAGGCAGACCCAGTACTTC. Protein product: CASSLRQTQYF.

The chain combines TRBV7-9 with TRBJ2-7; D may be TRBD2 (5 bases). Germline assignment: CDR1 SEHNR and CDR2 FQNEAQ (reference sequence). V gave up 3 bases and J gave up 2 bases, with 8 bases separating them. CDR3 length: 13 amino acids. CDR3 in amino acids: CASSFGSPYEQYV. The CDR3 nucleotides read TGTGCCAGCAGCTTTGGGAGCCCCTACGAGCAGTACGTC.

As regards this clonotype: A much larger clone lies a single base off, so this may be a read error. This rearrangement joins TRBV5-6 to TRBJ2-5; TRBD1 aligns across 8 bases. Germline assignment: CDR1 SGHDT and CDR2 YYEEEE. With V trimmed by 5 bases and J by 4 bases, 4 bases remained unmatched. The CDR3 consists of 13 residues. The CDR3 here is CASRPDRGETQYF. The DNA of the CDR3 is TGTGCCAGCAGACCCGACAGGGGAGAGACCCAGTACTTC.

J is TRBJ2-2 and V is TRBV3-1, with D hard to call. Trimming shortened V by 0 bases and J by 0 bases, and 8 bases separated the two germline ends. The CDR3 spans 16 residues. In germline, CDR1 is LGHDT, CDR2 YNNKEL (reference sequence). CDR3: CASSQEGASNTGELFF. The CDR3 DNA is TGTGCCAGCAGCCAAGAAGGAGCGTCGAACACCGGGGAGCTGTTTTTT.

This clonotype was seen a handful of times. The chain couples TRBV20-1 to TRBJ2-1; D possibly corresponds to TRBD2 (6 bases). The CDR3 extends over 17 amino acids. Trimming cost V 0 bases and J 7 bases, with 22 bases left between them. CDR1 is DFQATT and CDR2 is SNEGSKA in the germline V gene (reference sequence). CDR3 sequence (DNA): TGCAGTGCTAGAGATCGGAGCGGCCTTCTCGGGGGAAATGAGCAGTTCTTC. It is translated as CSARDRSGLLGGNEQFF.

CDR3 protein: CASSPTGGANEQFF. The CDR3 region has the DNA TGTGCCAGCAGCCCCACGGGAGGGGCCAATGAGCAGTTCTTC. The chain recombines TRBV11-2 with TRBJ2-1, with 8 bases lining up with TRBD2. In germline, CDR1 is SGHAT, CDR2 FQNNGV. The CDR3 consists of 14 residues. The trim removed 5 bases at V and 6 bases at J, leaving 6 bases unmatched.

The chain carries TRBV28 and TRBJ2-1, with 11 nucleotides matching TRBD2. The CDR3 spans 15 residues. V lost 5 bases, J lost 12 bases, and 12 bases stayed unmatched. Germline CDR1 and CDR2: MDHEN and SYDVKM. The CDR3 sequence is CASSPGLAEQGLQFF. CDR3 DNA: TGTGCCAGCAGTCCGGGACTAGCGGAACAGGGGCTGCAGTTCTTC.